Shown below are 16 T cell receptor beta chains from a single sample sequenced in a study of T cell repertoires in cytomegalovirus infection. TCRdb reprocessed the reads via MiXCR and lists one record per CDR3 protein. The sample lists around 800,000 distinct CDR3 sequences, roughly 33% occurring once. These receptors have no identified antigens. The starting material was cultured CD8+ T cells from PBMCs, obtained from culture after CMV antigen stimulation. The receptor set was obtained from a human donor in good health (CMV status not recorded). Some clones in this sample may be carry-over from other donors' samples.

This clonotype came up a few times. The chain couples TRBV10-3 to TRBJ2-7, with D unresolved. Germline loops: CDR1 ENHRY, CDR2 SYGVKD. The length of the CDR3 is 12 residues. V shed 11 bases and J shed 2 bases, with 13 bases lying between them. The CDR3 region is CAPTPWTYEQYV. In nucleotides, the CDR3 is TGTGCCCCCACACCGTGGACCTACGAGCAGTACGTC.

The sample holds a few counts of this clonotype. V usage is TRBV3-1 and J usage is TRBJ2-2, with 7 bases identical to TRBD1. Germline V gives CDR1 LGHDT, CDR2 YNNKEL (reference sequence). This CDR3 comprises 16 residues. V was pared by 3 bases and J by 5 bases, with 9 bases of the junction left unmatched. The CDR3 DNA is TGTGCCAGCAGCCATGGACAGGCGACTTTTACCGGGGAGCTGTTTTTT. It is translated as CASSHGQATFTGELFF.

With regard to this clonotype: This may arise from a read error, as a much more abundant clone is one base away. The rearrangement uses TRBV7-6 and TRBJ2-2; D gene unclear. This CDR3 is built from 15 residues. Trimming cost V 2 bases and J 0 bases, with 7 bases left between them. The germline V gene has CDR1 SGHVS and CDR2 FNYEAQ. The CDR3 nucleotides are TGTGCCAGCAGCTTACGGCGGACGAACACCGGGGAGCTGTTTTTT. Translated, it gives CASSLRRTNTGELFF.

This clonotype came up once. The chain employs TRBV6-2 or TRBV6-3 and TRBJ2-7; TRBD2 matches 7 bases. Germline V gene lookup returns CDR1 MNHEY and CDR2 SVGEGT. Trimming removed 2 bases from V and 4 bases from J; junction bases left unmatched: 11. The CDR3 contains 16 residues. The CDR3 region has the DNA TGTGCCAGCAGTTACCCAGGGAGGGCAGGCGTGTACGAGCAGTACGTC. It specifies CASSYPGRAGVYEQYV.

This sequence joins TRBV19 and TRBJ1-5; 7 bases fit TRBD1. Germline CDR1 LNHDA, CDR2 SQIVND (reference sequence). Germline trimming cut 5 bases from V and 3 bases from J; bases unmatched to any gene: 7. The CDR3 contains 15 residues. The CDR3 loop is CASSWTGNTNQPQHF. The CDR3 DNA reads TGTGCCAGTAGTTGGACAGGTAATACCAATCAGCCCCAGCATTTT.

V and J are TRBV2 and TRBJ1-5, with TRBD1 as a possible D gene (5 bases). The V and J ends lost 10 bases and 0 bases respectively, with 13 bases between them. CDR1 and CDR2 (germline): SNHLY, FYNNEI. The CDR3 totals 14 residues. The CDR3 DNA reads TGTGCCAAATCGACAGACTATAGCAATCAGCCCCAGCATTTT. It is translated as CAKSTDYSNQPQHF.

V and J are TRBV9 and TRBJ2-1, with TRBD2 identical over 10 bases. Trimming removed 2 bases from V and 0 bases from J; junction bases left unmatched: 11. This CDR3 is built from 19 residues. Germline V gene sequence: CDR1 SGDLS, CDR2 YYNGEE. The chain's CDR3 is CASSVSSGGLYGSYNEQFF. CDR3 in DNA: TGTGCCAGCAGCGTCAGTAGCGGGGGGCTCTACGGCTCCTACAATGAGCAGTTCTTC.

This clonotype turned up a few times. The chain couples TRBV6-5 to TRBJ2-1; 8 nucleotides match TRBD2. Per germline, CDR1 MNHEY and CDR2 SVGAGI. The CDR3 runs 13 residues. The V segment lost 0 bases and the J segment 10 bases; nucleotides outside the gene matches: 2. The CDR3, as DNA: TGTGCCAGCAGTTACTCGGGCGGGAGGGAGCAGTTCTTC. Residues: CASSYSGGREQFF.

CDR3 sequence: CASSESGNIQYF. The CDR3, as DNA: TGCGCCAGCAGTGAGTCCGGGAACATTCAGTACTTC. This chain joins TRBV10-2 and TRBJ2-4; D unresolved. There are 12 residues in the CDR3. Germline V gene data show CDR1 as WSHSY and CDR2 as SAAADI. Trimming took 0 bases from V and 7 from J, leaving 4 bases between them.

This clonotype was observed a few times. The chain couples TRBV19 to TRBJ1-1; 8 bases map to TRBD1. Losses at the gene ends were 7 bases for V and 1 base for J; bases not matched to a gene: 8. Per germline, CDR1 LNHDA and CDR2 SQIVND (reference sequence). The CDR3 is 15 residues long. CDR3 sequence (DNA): TGTGCCAGTAACAAATATGGACAGGGGAACACTGAAGCTTTCTTT. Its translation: CASNKYGQGNTEAFF.

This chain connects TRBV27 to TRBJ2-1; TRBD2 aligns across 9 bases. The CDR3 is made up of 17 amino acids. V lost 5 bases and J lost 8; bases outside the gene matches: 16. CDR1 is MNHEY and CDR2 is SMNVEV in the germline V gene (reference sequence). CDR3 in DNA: TGTGCCAGCAGTCCGTCATTGGCGGGCGGGGGGGCTGATGAGCAGTTCTTC. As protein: CASSPSLAGGGADEQFF.

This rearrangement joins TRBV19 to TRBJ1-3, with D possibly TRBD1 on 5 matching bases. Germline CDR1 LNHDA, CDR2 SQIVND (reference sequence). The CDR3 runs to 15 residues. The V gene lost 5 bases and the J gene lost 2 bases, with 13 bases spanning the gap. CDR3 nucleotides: TGTGCCAGTAGTCCGGGACCGGCGGCTGGAAACACCATATATTTT. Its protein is CASSPGPAAGNTIYF.

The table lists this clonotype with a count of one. The CDR3, as DNA: TGTGCCAGCAGCTCTTGGGAAGGAGTTTCGGGTAACACCGGGGAGCTGTTTTTT. This encodes CASSSWEGVSGNTGELFF. The chain employs TRBV11-2 and TRBJ2-2; D gene unclear. CDR1 and CDR2 (germline): SGHAT, FQNNGV. The V gene lost 4 bases and the J gene lost 2 bases, with 20 bases spanning the gap. The CDR3 has 18 residues.

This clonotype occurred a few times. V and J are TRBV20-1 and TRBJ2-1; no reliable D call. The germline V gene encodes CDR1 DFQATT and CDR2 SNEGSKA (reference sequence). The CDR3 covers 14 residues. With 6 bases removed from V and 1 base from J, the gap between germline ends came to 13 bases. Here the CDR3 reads CSAPEGASYNEQFF. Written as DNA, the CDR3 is TGCAGTGCCCCAGAAGGAGCTTCCTACAATGAGCAGTTCTTC.

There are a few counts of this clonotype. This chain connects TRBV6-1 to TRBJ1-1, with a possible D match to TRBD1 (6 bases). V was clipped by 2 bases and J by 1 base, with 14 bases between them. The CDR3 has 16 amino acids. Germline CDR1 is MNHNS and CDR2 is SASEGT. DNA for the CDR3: TGTGCCAGCAGTGAACGGGCGGGGGGCAGGAACACTGAAGCTTTCTTT. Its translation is CASSERAGGRNTEAFF.

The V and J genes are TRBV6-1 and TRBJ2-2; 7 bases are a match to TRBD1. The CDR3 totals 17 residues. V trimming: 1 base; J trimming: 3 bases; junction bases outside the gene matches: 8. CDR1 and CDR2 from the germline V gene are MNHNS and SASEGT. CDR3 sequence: CASSEDKGGLDTGELFF. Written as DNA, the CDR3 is TGTGCCAGCAGTGAAGATAAAGGGGGCCTGGACACCGGGGAGCTGTTTTTT.